This TCR beta chain was captured in a study of lymphopenia after photon versus proton radiotherapy. Method: immunoSEQ multiplex PCR; TCRdb's copy keeps in-frame clones and lacks some. The sample lists about 30,000 clones; over 85% were seen once. Source: peripheral blood, taken from a patient treated with photon-based radiotherapy. This sequence originates from a woman aged 45-59 years with cholangiocarcinoma.

The chain's CDR3 is CASTRAGDSYEQYF. The DNA of the CDR3 is TGCGCCAGCACGAGGGCGGGAGACTCCTACGAGCAGTACTTC. V and J are TRBV5-1 and TRBJ2-7; 7 bases line up with TRBD2. Trimming took 6 bases from V and 0 from J; bases not matched to a gene: 6. Germline lookup yields CDR1 SGHRS and CDR2 YFSETQ. There are 14 residues in the CDR3.